Shown below are 8 T cell receptor beta chains from a single sample sequenced in a study of blood T cell repertoires in COVID-19. Libraries were prepared by immunoSEQ multiplex PCR; TCRdb keeps only in-frame clonotypes and omits some of them. The sample lists approximately 200,000 clones; about 87% were seen once. Sequences were obtained from peripheral blood. These receptors were collected from a woman aged 25 to 45 with acute or convalescent COVID-19.

This clone was found once. CDR3 in amino acids: CASSLWSLANTEAFF. DNA for the CDR3: TGTGCCAGCAGCTTGTGGTCTTTGGCGAACACTGAAGCTTTCTTT. The chain recombines TRBV5-5 with TRBJ1-1; D is unclear. The germline gives CDR1 SGHKS, CDR2 YYEKEE (reference sequence). Trimming stripped 1 base from V and 1 base from J, with 11 bases between. The CDR3 covers 15 residues.

Details on this clone: This may be a read error: a much more frequent sequence differs by one nucleotide. Other DNA sequences in the same sample also yield this CDR3. The chain employs TRBV28 and TRBJ1-2, with 8 bases lining up with TRBD1. CDR3 size: 14 residues. Per germline, CDR1 MDHEN and CDR2 SYDVKM. The ends lost 5 bases at V and 5 bases at J; junction bases unmatched: 7. CDR3 residues: CASSTQGARYGYTF. As DNA, the CDR3 is TGTGCCAGCAGTACCCAGGGGGCACGGTATGGCTACACCTTC.

The rearrangement joins TRBV7-8 to TRBJ1-5; D perhaps matches TRBD1 (5 bases). V was shortened by 3 bases and J by 6 bases, with 12 bases between the two germline ends. The V gene's germline CDR1 is SGHVS and CDR2 FQNEAQ. This CDR3 comprises 14 residues. CDR3 residues: CASSLQGKTQPQHF. For the CDR3, the DNA is TGTGCCAGCAGCTTGCAGGGCAAAACTCAGCCCCAGCATTTT.

This rearrangement joins TRBV29-1 to TRBJ2-5; maybe TRBD2 (5 bases). Germline-derived CDR1 and CDR2 are SQVTM and ANQGSEA. V lost 4 bases, J lost 3 bases, and 15 bases lay in between. The CDR3 spans 14 residues. Here the CDR3 DNA reads TGCAGCGTTGTTTGTGAGGGCTTTGAAGAGACCCAGTACTTC. This translates into CSVVCEGFEETQYF.

A single count supports this clone. The chain combines TRBV6-5 with TRBJ1-2, with a weak D call TRBD1 (6 bases). In germline, CDR1 is MNHEY, CDR2 SVGAGI. The CDR3 is 14 amino acids. V was shortened by 6 bases and J by 8 bases, with 19 bases between the two germline ends. This chain's CDR3 is CASSLGQSERGYTF. CDR3 coding DNA: TGTGCCAGCAGCCTAGGACAGTCGGAGAGGGGCTACACCTTC.

The J gene is TRBJ1-1, the V gene TRBV5-1; TRBD1 is a possible D gene (6 bases). The CDR3 covers 16 residues. Germline V gene lookup returns CDR1 SGHRS and CDR2 YFSETQ. V dropped 0 bases and J dropped 4 bases, with 16 bases sitting between them. CDR3 sequence: CASSLGVWTAFTEAFF. In nucleotides, the CDR3 is TGCGCCAGCAGCTTGGGGGTCTGGACAGCCTTCACTGAAGCTTTCTTT.

This chain's CDR3 is CATSDEGFDTGELFF. The CDR3, as DNA: TGTGCCACCAGTGATGAGGGATTTGACACCGGGGAGCTGTTTTTT. V gene TRBV24-1 combines with J gene TRBJ2-2, with a weak D call TRBD2 (5 bases). Between the trimmed V and J ends, which lost 3 bases and 3 bases, there was a span of 10 bases. CDR3 size: 15 residues. CDR1 KGHDR and CDR2 SFDVKD come from the germline V gene.

The genes are TRBV12-3 or TRBV12-4 and TRBJ1-5, with a weak D call TRBD1 (6 bases). Trimming removed 8 bases at V and 2 bases at J, with 10 bases between. There are 13 residues in the CDR3. The CDR3 nucleotides are TGTGCCAGCTTGCGACAGGGCAATCAGCCCCAGCATTTT. It yields the protein CASLRQGNQPQHF.